The clone carrying this T cell receptor beta chain was recorded a few times. Sequencing relied on a cDNA template that was reverse transcribed from extracted RNA. Profiling relied on immunoSEQ multiplex PCR, and the TCRdb table lists in-frame clones only, not all of them. The data show 180,000 or so clones, over 55% seen once. The record originates from a study of CD8+ T cells in alopecia areata. Trimming took 3 bases from V and 2 from J; bases not matched to a gene: 5. The CDR3 has 15 amino acids. Germline V gene lookup returns CDR1 LNHDA and CDR2 SQIVND (reference sequence). This clonotype originated in a human donor with alopecia areata. The rearrangement joins TRBV19 to TRBJ1-2, with 8 bases aligning to TRBD1. The specimen comprised CD4+ T cells sorted from blood, sampled at week 0. CDR3 residues: CASSIAGGANYGYTF. CDR3 in DNA: TGTGCCAGTAGTATTGCAGGGGGCGCAAACTATGGCTACACCTTC.